What follows are 19 T cell receptor beta chains derived from one specimen sequenced in a study of regulatory T cells in long-lasting Graves disease. With iRepertoire HTBI primers and Arm-PCR of CDR3 regions, TCR beta libraries were built. TCRdb reanalysed the multiplex PCR reads using MiXCR and keeps one entry per CDR3 protein. Seen here are roughly 320,000 distinct CDR3 sequences, over 15% observed once, and the top ten hold roughly 29%. Time point noted: newly diagnosed GD, antithyroid drugs for less than 3 months. PBMC RNA served as the TCR library source. These same records also appear under a second study, on T cells in Graves' hyperthyroidism and ophthalmopathy.

This specimen was peripheral blood mononuclear cells (PBMCs), taken at new diagnosis, from a patient treated with antithyroid drugs. These receptors originate from a man aged 40-49 years with Graves disease.

Note on this clonotype: The junction departs from germline at one end; a sequencing error may be responsible. The genes are TRBV6-1 and TRBJ2-3, with 7 bases that match TRBD2. The CDR3 contains 13 residues. Germline V CDR1 and CDR2: MNHNS, SASEGT. The CDR3 DNA follows: TGTGCCAGCAGCGAAGCGGGGCGGGATACGCAGTATTTT. Translating it yields CASSEAGRDTQYF.

This clonotype appeared many times. This sequence joins TRBV5-5 and TRBJ1-5, with D perhaps matching TRBD1 (5 bases). The CDR3 totals 16 residues. CDR1 SGHKS and CDR2 YYEKEE come from the germline V gene (reference sequence). V lost 2 bases and J lost 2, with 14 bases in between. The CDR3 sequence is CASSFSAGVRNQPQHF. In DNA, the CDR3 is TGTGCCAGCAGCTTTTCGGCGGGGGTTCGCAATCAGCCCCAGCATTTT. Filled out from reference TRBV5-5 and TRBJ1-5, the complete variable domain reads DAGVTQSPTHLIKTRGQQVTLRCSPISGHKSVSWYQQVLGQGPQFIFQYYEKEERGRGNFPDRFSARQFPNYSSELNVNALLLGDSALYLCASSFSAGVRNQPQHFGDGTRLSIL.

The chain employs TRBV12-3 or TRBV12-4 and TRBJ2-7; D tentatively fits TRBD1 or TRBD2 (5 bases each). This CDR3 comprises 14 residues. V was clipped by 4 bases and J by 6 bases, with 16 bases between them. In nucleotides, the CDR3 is TGTGCCAGCAGTTATGACGGGGCCTATTCCGAGCAGTACTTC. The encoded protein is CASSYDGAYSEQYF.

Ten or more counts support this clonotype. This chain joins TRBV9 and TRBJ2-7; TRBD1 agrees at 10 bases. Germline-derived CDR1 and CDR2 are SGDLS and YYNGEE. The CDR3 has 15 amino acids. Trimming at V came to 0 bases and at J to 4 bases, leaving 4 bases not matched to a gene. CDR3 nucleotides: TGTGCCAGCAGCGTAGCTGGGACAGGGGAGTACGAGCAGTACTTC. Its protein is CASSVAGTGEYEQYF.

This clonotype was recorded at least ten times. The chain has TRBV7-6 and TRBJ2-3; D gene uncertain. Looked up from germline, CDR1 is SGHVS and CDR2 is FNYEAQ. V lost 1 base, J lost 6 bases, and 8 bases lay in between. This CDR3 region has 13 residues. Here the CDR3 DNA reads TGTGCCAGCAGCTTAGATATAGGCGATACGCAGTATTTT. Its protein is CASSLDIGDTQYF.

This clonotype was recorded many times. The V gene is TRBV20-1, the J gene TRBJ2-5, with TRBD1 identical over 9 bases. Germline V gene sequence: CDR1 DFQATT, CDR2 SNEGSKA (reference sequence). The CDR3 is 14 residues long. The ends lost 5 bases at V and 4 bases at J; junction bases unmatched: 8. CDR3 residues: CSAPDRGIRETQYF. Written as DNA, the CDR3 is TGCAGTGCTCCGGACAGGGGAATACGAGAGACCCAGTACTTC.

This clonotype was seen repeatedly, ten times or more. The J gene is TRBJ1-4, the V gene TRBV11-2; D remains ambiguous. CDR1 and CDR2 from the germline V gene are SGHAT and FQNNGV. V shed 1 base and J shed 8 bases, with 5 bases lying between them. CDR3 length: 12 residues. CDR3 in DNA: TGTGCCAGCAGCTTAGTAGGAGAAAAACTGTTTTTT. Residues: CASSLVGEKLFF.

In this sample, this clonotype turned up many times. The rearrangement joins TRBV11-3 to TRBJ1-4; 7 nucleotides match TRBD1. This CDR3 has 16 residues. With 4 bases clipped from V and 7 bases from J, the junction kept 12 bases outside the gene matches. Germline assignment: CDR1 SGHNT and CDR2 YENEEA. The CDR3 region is CASSSGQGEWSEKLFF. CDR3 nucleotide sequence: TGTGCCAGCAGCTCGGGCCAGGGGGAGTGGAGTGAAAAACTGTTTTTT.

This clonotype was recorded at least ten times. The chain uses TRBV20-1 and TRBJ2-3; D unresolved. This CDR3 has 17 residues. Trimming shortened V by 0 bases and J by 2 bases, and 18 bases separated the two germline ends. Per the germline V gene, CDR1 is DFQATT and CDR2 is SNEGSKA (reference sequence). The CDR3 loop reads CSAREGRPAINTDTQYF. DNA of the CDR3: TGCAGTGCTAGAGAGGGTCGGCCAGCAATAAACACAGATACGCAGTATTTT.

In this sample, this clonotype turned up once. A far larger clone differs by one base, so this is likely a read error. The rearrangement joins TRBV28 to TRBJ2-7; 10 bases fit TRBD2. The CDR3 is 12 amino acids. The V gene end was trimmed by 6 bases and the J gene end by 12 bases; junction bases not matched to a gene: 8. CDR1 MDHEN and CDR2 SYDVKM come from the germline V gene. DNA of the CDR3: TGTGCCAGCAGCATCAGCGGGGGGGCCACGTACTTC. This translates into CASSISGGATYF.

Many counts were recorded for this clonotype. J is TRBJ2-3 and V is TRBV20-1; TRBD1 might be the D (5 bases). CDR3 length equals 15 residues. Germline V gives CDR1 DFQATT, CDR2 SNEGSKA (reference sequence). Trimming shortened V by 5 bases and J by 7 bases, and 22 bases separated the two germline ends. The CDR3 reads CSAGTTVTLRNTQYF. The DNA for the CDR3 is TGCAGTGCTGGAACGACAGTCACGCTCAGGAATACGCAGTATTTT.

With regard to this clonotype: A read error may be the cause here, since a much bigger clone is one base away. J is TRBJ2-7 and V is TRBV5-1; TRBD1 matches 8 bases. Per the germline V gene, CDR1 is SGHRS and CDR2 is YFSETQ. This CDR3 spans 15 amino acids. CDR3 amino acids: CSSSIHTGGSYEQYF. The CDR3 DNA sequence: TGCTCCAGCAGCATCCATACAGGGGGGTCCTACGAGCAGTACTTC.

This clonotype was recorded many times. The chain couples TRBV9 to TRBJ2-7; D possibly uses TRBD1 or TRBD2 (7 bases each). Trimming cost V 4 bases and J 5 bases, with 22 bases left between them. Germline assignment: CDR1 SGDLS and CDR2 YYNGEE. This CDR3 region has 16 residues. CDR3 nucleotide sequence: TGTGCCAGCAGCCCTCGGGGAGGGGGCTCTATAAACGAGCAGTACTTC. It translates to CASSPRGGGSINEQYF.

In its sample, this clonotype was seen many times. V usage is TRBV30 and J usage is TRBJ2-3; no firm D call. The ends were cut back, 2 bases at V and 6 bases at J, with 6 bases in the middle. The germline gives CDR1 GTSNPN, CDR2 SVGIG (reference sequence). CDR3 length equals 11 residues. The CDR3 DNA reads as TGTGCCTGGAGTAGTTGGGATACGCAGTATTTT. Its protein product is CAWSSWDTQYF.

This clonotype was recorded many times. V usage is TRBV6-1 and J usage is TRBJ2-2; 10 bases align to TRBD1. Germline V lookup: CDR1 MNHNS, CDR2 SASEGT. CDR3 length equals 17 residues. Trimming cost V 5 bases and J 7 bases; bases outside gene matches: 13. CDR3: CASSNPFRDRGDGELFF. CDR3 nucleotide sequence: TGTGCCAGCAGTAACCCGTTCCGGGACAGGGGTGACGGGGAGCTGTTTTTT.

This clonotype appeared a few times. This chain connects TRBV30 to TRBJ1-5; 8 bases are a match to TRBD1. The CDR3 consists of 13 residues. V was pared by 3 bases and J by 8 bases, with 6 bases of the junction left unmatched. From germline, CDR1 is GTSNPN and CDR2 SVGIG (reference sequence). CDR3 sequence: CAWSPGGEKPQHF. As DNA, the CDR3 is TGTGCCTGGAGCCCAGGGGGCGAAAAGCCCCAGCATTTT.

This clonotype was detected a few times. CDR3 bases: TGTGCCAGCTGTCCCACGAACACCGGGGAGCTGTTTTTT. Translated: CASCPTNTGELFF. The chain links TRBV12-3 or TRBV12-4 to TRBJ2-2; unclear D gene. Trimming took 8 bases from V and 0 from J, leaving 7 bases between them. This CDR3 region has 13 residues.

This clonotype showed up just a few times. The chain joins TRBV25-1 to TRBJ2-1; TRBD2 matches 7 bases. The CDR3 is 16 residues long. Germline CDR1 reads MGHDK; CDR2 reads SYGVNS. Trimming took 3 bases from V and 4 from J; bases not matched to a gene: 9. The CDR3: CASSEPRGGGYNEQFF. CDR3 DNA sequence: TGTGCCAGCAGTGAGCCGAGGGGCGGGGGATACAATGAGCAGTTCTTC.

This clonotype appeared many times. This chain uses TRBV7-9 with TRBJ1-1, with 12 bases lining up with TRBD1. There are 14 residues in the CDR3. Per the germline V gene, CDR1 is SEHNR and CDR2 is FQNEAQ (reference sequence). V lost 4 bases, J lost 4 bases, and 1 base stayed unmatched. The CDR3 here is CASSSGQGATEAFF. The CDR3 region has the DNA TGTGCCAGCAGCTCGGGACAGGGGGCCACTGAAGCTTTCTTT. The full variable domain, rest sourced from reference TRBV7-9 and TRBJ1-1, is DTGVSQNPRHKITKRGQNVTFRCDPISEHNRLYWYRQTLGQGPEFLTYFQNEAQLEKSRLLSDRFSAERPKGSFSTLEIQRTEQGDSAMYLCASSSGQGATEAFFGQGTRLTVV.